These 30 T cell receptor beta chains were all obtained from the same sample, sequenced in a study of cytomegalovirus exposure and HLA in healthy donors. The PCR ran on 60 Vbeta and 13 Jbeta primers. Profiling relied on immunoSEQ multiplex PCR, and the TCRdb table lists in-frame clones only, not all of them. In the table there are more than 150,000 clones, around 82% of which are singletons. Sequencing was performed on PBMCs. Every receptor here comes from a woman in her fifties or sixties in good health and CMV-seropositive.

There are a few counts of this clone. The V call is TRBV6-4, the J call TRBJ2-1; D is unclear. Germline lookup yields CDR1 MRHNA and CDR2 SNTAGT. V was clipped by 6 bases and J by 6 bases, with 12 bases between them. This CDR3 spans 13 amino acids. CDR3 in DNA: TGTGCCAGCAGGCGTTGCAAATTCAATGAGCAGTTCTTC. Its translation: CASRRCKFNEQFF.

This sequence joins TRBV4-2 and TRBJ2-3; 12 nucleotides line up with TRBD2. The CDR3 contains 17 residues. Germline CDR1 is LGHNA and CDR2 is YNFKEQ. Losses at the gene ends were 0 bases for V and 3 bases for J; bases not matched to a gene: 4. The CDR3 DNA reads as TGTGCCAGCAGCCAAGAGTGGCTAGCGGGAGGGACAGATACGCAGTATTTT. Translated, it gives CASSQEWLAGGTDTQYF.

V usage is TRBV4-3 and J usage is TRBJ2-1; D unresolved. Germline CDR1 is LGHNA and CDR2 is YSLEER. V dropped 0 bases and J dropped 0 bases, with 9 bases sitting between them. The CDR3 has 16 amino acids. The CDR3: CASSQDVSDSYNEQFF. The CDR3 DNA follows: TGCGCCAGCAGCCAAGATGTAAGCGACTCCTACAATGAGCAGTTCTTC.

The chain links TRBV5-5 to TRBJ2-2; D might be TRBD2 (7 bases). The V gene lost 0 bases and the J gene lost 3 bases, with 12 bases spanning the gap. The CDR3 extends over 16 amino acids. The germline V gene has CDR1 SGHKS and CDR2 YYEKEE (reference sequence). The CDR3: CASSLARGAYTGELFF. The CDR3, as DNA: TGTGCCAGCAGCTTGGCCCGGGGGGCCTACACCGGGGAGCTGTTTTTT.

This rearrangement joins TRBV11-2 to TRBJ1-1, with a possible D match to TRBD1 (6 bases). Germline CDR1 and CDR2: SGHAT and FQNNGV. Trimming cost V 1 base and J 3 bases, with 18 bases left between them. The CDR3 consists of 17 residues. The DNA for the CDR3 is TGTGCCAGCAGCTTAGGCCAGGGGAAGGCTCGGGACACTGAAGCTTTCTTT. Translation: CASSLGQGKARDTEAFF.

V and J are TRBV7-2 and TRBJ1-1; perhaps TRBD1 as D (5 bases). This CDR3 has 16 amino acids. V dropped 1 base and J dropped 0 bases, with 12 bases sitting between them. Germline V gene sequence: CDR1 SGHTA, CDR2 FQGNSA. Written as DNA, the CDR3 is TGTGCCAGCAGCTTAGAGGGGTTTAGGATGAACACTGAAGCTTTCTTT. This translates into CASSLEGFRMNTEAFF.

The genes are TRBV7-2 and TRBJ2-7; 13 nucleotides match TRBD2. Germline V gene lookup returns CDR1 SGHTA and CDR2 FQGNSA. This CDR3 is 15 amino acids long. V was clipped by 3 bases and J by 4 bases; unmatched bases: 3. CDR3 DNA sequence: TGTGCCAGCAGCTTCGGACTAGCGGGAGTATACGAGCAGTACTTC. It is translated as CASSFGLAGVYEQYF. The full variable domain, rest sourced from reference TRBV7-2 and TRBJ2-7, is GAGVSQSPSNKVTEKGKDVELRCDPISGHTALYWYRQSLGQGLEFLIYFQGNSAPDKSGLPSDRFSAERTGGSVSTLTIQRTQQEDSAVYLCASSFGLAGVYEQYFGPGTRLTVT.

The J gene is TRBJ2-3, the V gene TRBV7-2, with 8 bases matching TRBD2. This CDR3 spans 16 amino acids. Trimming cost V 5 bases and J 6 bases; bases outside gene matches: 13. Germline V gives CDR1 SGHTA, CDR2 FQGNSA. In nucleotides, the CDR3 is TGTGCCAGCAGCGCCATAGTCAGCGGGGGAAAGGATACGCAGTATTTT. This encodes CASSAIVSGGKDTQYF.

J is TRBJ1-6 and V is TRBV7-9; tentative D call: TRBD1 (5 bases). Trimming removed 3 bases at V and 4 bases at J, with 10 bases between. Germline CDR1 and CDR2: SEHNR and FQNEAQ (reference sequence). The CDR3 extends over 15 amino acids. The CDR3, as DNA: TGTGCCAGCAGCTTGGTGGGGGGTTATAATTCACCCCTCCACTTT. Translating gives CASSLVGGYNSPLHF.

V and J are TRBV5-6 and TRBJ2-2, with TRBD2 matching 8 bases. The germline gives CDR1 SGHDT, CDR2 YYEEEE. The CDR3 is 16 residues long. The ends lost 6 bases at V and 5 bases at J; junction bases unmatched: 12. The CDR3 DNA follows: TGTGCCAGCAACCCAGCGGGGGCTAAATCAACCGGGGAGCTGTTTTTT. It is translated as CASNPAGAKSTGELFF.

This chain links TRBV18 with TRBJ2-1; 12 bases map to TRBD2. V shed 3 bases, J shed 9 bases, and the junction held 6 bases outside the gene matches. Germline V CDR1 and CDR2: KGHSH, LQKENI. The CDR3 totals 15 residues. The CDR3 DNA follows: TGTGCCAGCTCACCCCCTAGCGGGGGGGCCCTTGAGCAGTTCTTC. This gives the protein CASSPPSGGALEQFF.

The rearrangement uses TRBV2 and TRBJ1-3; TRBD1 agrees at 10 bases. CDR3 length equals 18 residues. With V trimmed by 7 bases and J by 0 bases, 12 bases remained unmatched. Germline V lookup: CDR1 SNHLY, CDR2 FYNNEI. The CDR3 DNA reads TGTGCCAGCACCCCTCAACGGACAGGGGGGGCCTCTGGAAACACCATATATTTT. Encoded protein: CASTPQRTGGASGNTIYF.

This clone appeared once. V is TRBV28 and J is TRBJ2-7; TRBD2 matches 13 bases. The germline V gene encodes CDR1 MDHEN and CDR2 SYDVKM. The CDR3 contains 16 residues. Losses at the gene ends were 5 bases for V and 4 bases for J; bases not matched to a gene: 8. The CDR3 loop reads CASSITGTSGKYEQYF. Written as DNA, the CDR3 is TGTGCCAGCAGTATCACCGGGACTAGCGGGAAATACGAGCAGTACTTC.

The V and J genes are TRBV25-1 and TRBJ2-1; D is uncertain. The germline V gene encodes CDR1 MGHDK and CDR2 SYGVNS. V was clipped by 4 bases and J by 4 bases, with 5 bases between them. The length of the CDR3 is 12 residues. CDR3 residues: CASSAEYNEQFF. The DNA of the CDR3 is TGTGCCAGCAGTGCAGAATACAATGAGCAGTTCTTC. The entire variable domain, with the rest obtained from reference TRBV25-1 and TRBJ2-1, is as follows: EADIYQTPRYLVIGTGKKITLECSQTMGHDKMYWYQQDPGMELHLIHYSYGVNSTEKGDLSSESTVSRIRTEHFPLTLESARPSHTSQYLCASSAEYNEQFFGPGTRLTVL.

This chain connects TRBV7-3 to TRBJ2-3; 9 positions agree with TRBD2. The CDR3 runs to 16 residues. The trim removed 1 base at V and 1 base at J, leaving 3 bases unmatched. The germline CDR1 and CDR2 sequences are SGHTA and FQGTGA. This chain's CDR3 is CASSLRAGGGTDTQYF. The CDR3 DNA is TGTGCCAGCAGCTTAAGGGCGGGGGGGGGCACAGATACGCAGTATTTT.

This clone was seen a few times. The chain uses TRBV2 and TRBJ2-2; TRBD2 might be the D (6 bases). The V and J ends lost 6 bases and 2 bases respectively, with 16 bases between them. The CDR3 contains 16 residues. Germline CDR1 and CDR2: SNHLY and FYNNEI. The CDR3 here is CASRFGGTVNTGELFF. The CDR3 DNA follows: TGTGCCAGCAGGTTTGGAGGGACGGTTAACACCGGGGAGCTGTTTTTT.

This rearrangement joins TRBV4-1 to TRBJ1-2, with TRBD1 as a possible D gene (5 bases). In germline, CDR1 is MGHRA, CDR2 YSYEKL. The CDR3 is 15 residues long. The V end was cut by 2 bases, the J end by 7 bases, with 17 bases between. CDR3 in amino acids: CASSQSRQGGSGYTF. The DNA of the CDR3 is TGCGCCAGCAGCCAATCTCGGCAGGGAGGCAGTGGCTACACCTTC.

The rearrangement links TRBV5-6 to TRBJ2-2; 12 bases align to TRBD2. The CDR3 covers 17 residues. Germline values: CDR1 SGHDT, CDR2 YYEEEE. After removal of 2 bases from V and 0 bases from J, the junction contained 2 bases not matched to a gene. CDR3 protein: CASSFGLAGSNTGELFF. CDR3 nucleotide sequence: TGTGCCAGCAGCTTTGGACTAGCGGGGTCGAACACCGGGGAGCTGTTTTTT.

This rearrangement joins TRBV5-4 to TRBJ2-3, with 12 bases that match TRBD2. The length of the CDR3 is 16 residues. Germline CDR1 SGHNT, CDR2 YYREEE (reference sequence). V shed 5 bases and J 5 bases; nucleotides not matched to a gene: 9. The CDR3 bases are TGTGCCAGCAGGACTAGCGGGGGCTTTACAGGAGATACGCAGTATTTT. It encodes CASRTSGGFTGDTQYF.

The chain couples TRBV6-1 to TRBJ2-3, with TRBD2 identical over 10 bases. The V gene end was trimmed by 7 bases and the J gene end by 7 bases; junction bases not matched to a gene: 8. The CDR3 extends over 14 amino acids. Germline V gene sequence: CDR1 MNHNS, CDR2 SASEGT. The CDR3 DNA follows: TGTGCCAGCACCGCGACTAGCGGGCCTAATACGCAGTATTTT. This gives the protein CASTATSGPNTQYF.

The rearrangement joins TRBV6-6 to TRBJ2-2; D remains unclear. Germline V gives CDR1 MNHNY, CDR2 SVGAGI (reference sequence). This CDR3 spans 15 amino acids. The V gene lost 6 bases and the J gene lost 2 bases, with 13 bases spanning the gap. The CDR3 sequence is CASRRGMSNTGELFF. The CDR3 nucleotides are TGTGCCAGCAGGAGAGGCATGTCCAACACCGGGGAGCTGTTTTTT.

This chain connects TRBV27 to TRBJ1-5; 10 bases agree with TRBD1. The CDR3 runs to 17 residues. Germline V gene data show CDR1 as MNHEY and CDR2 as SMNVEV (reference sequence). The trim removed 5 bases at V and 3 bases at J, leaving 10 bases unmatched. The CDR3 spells CASSPNSGTGVNQPQHF. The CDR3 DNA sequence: TGTGCCAGCAGTCCAAACTCGGGGACAGGGGTCAATCAGCCCCAGCATTTT.

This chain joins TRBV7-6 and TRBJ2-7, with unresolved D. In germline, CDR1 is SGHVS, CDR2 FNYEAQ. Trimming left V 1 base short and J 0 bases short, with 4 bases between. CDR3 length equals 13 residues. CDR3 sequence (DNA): TGTGCCAGCAGCTTAGAGAGCTCCTACGAGCAGTACTTC. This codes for CASSLESSYEQYF.

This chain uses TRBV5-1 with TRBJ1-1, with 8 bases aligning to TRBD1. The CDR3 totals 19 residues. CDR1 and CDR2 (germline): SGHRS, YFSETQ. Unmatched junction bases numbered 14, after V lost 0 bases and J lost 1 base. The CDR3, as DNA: TGCGCCAGCAGCTTGGGGCCCGGGACAGGTGTCTGGGGGAACACTGAAGCTTTCTTT. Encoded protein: CASSLGPGTGVWGNTEAFF.

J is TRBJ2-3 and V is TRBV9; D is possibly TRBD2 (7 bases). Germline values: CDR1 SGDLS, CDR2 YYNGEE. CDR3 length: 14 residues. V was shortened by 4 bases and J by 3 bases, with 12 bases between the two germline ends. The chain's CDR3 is CASSPGGPTDTQYF. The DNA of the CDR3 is TGTGCCAGCAGCCCCGGGGGGCCTACAGATACGCAGTATTTT.

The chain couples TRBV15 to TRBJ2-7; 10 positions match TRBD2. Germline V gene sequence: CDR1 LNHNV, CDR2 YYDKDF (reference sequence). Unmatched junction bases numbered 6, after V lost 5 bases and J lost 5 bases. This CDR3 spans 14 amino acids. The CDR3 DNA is TGTGCCACCAGCTGGGAGCTAGCGGGGGACGAGCAGTACTTC. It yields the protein CATSWELAGDEQYF.

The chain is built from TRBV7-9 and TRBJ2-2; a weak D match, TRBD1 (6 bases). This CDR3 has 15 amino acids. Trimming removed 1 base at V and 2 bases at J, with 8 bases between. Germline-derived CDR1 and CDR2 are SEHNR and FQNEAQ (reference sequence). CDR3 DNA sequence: TGTGCCAGCAGCTTAGACAGGGTCAACACCGGGGAGCTGTTTTTT. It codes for CASSLDRVNTGELFF.

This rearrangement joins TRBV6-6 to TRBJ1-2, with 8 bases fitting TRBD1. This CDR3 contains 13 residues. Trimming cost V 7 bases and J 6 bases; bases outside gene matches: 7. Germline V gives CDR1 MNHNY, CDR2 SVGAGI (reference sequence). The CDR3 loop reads CASILGQGHGYTF. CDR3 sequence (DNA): TGTGCCAGCATACTCGGACAGGGACATGGCTACACCTTC.

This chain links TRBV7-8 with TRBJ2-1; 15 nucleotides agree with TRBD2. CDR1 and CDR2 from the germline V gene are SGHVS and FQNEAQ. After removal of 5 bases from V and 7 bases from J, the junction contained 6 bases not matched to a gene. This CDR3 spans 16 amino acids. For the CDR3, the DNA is TGTGCCAGCAGCACCACCGGGACTAGCGGGGGGAATGAGCAGTTCTTC. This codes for CASSTTGTSGGNEQFF.

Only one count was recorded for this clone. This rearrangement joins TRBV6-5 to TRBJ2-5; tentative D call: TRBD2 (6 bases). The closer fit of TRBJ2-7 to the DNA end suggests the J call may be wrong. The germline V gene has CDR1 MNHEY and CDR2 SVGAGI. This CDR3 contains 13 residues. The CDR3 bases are TGTGCCAGCAGTTGGGGGGTCCACGACGAGCAGTACTTC. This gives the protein CASSWGVHDEQYF.